This entry lists 18 T cell receptor beta chains sequenced from one sample in a study of T cells expressing NK-cell markers. TCRdb re-called the 5' RACE reads; every CDR3 protein appears as one record, without DNA. The table counts about 180,000 distinct CDR3 sequences; 20% to 25% lies in the top ten. Sequencing was performed on blood T cells: a sorted CD56 or NKG2C T cell subset, CD4+ or CD8+ T cells, or bulk PBMC T cells (not recorded which). The receptors derive from a man aged 18 to 69 in good health.

This chain connects TRBV5-6 to TRBJ2-3. CDR1 SGHDT and CDR2 YYEEEE come from the germline V gene. The CDR3 contains 14 residues. CDR3 amino acids: CASSFDTYTDTQYF. Looking up the rest from reference TRBV5-6 and TRBJ2-3 gives the full variable domain: DAGVTQSPTHLIKTRGQQVTLRCSPKSGHDTVSWYQQALGQGPQFIFQYYEEEERQRGNFPDRFSGHQFPNYSSELNVNALLLGDSALYLCASSFDTYTDTQYFGPGTRLTVL.

The rearrangement links TRBV20-1 to TRBJ2-4. The CDR3 extends over 13 amino acids. The germline gives CDR1 DFQATT, CDR2 SNEGSKA (reference sequence). CDR3 protein: CSAREEGKNIQYF.

The chain is built from TRBV3-1 and TRBJ2-5. The CDR3 runs to 13 residues. Germline V lookup: CDR1 LGHDT, CDR2 YNNKEL (reference sequence). The CDR3 sequence is CASSPDKQETQYF.

The CDR3 is CATSAGPDLGYTF. V is TRBV24-1 and J is TRBJ1-2. The length of the CDR3 is 13 residues. Germline V lookup: CDR1 KGHDR, CDR2 SFDVKD.

The chain combines TRBV6-5 with TRBJ1-1. Germline V gives CDR1 MNHEY, CDR2 SVGAGI. The CDR3 sequence is 14 residues long. The CDR3 loop is CASSYSRGDTEAFF.

The gene calls are TRBV4-2 and TRBJ2-2. This CDR3 is built from 15 residues. In germline, CDR1 is LGHNA, CDR2 YNFKEQ. The CDR3 region is CASSQARLVTGELFF.

V is TRBV2 and J is TRBJ2-3; no DNA is available, so the TRBD2 call from TCRdb remains unchecked. CDR1 is SNHLY, CDR2 FYNNEI, per germline. The CDR3 covers 17 residues. CDR3 protein: CASSPNWRGGGTDTQYF. Together with reference TRBV2 and TRBJ2-3, the CDR3 gives the full variable domain: EPEVTQTPSHQVTQMGQEVILRCVPISNHLYFYWYRQILGQKVEFLVSFYNNEISEKSEIFDDQFSVERPDGSNFTLKIRSTKLEDSAMYFCASSPNWRGGGTDTQYFGPGTRLTVL.

V and J are TRBV2 and TRBJ2-5. CDR1 and CDR2 from the germline V gene are SNHLY and FYNNEI. This CDR3 region has 15 residues. CDR3 sequence: CASSDFTSMGETQYF.

The chain has TRBV12-3 or TRBV12-4 and TRBJ2-3; TCRdb picks TRBD1, but there is no DNA to check that call. This CDR3 is 16 amino acids long. The CDR3 loop is CASSFGGAPAVDTQYF.

The genes are TRBV27 and TRBJ2-5. The CDR3 is made up of 15 amino acids. Germline-derived CDR1 and CDR2 are MNHEY and SMNVEV (reference sequence). The CDR3 loop is CAITRSGNRRETQYF.

V is TRBV5-1 and J is TRBJ2-1. CDR1 is SGHRS and CDR2 is YFSETQ in the germline V gene. There are 13 residues in the CDR3. CDR3 loop: CASSLVVGNEQFF.

V is TRBV7-3 and J is TRBJ2-2; TCRdb indicates TRBD2, and absent DNA this call remains unverified. Germline V CDR1 and CDR2: SGHTA, FQGTGA. The CDR3 runs to 15 residues. Here the CDR3 reads CASSLTAGGTGELFF.

The rearrangement uses TRBV3-1 and TRBJ2-3; checking the TCRdb D call of TRBD2 is not possible without DNA. Germline V CDR1 and CDR2: LGHDT, YNNKEL (reference sequence). The CDR3 is made up of 15 amino acids. The CDR3 here is CASSQDGAGTDTQYF.

The rearrangement uses TRBV27 and TRBJ1-6; the D gene TCRdb calls, TRBD1, cannot be checked with no DNA. Germline V gene data show CDR1 as MNHEY and CDR2 as SMNVEV (reference sequence). CDR3 length: 16 residues. CDR3 amino acids: CASSLLAQGFLSPLHF.

The chain uses TRBV2 and TRBJ2-3; TCRdb calls TRBD2, which cannot be checked without DNA. Per germline, CDR1 SNHLY and CDR2 FYNNEI. This CDR3 is 18 amino acids long. Here the CDR3 reads CASTRGAGGQHELDTQYF.

V and J are TRBV20-1 and TRBJ2-7; with no DNA, the TCRdb D assignment of TRBD2 cannot be verified. The germline V gene encodes CDR1 DFQATT and CDR2 SNEGSKA (reference sequence). The CDR3 is 15 residues long. The CDR3 region is CSASLAGSVFYEQYF.

V usage is TRBV19 and J usage is TRBJ2-5; absent DNA, TCRdb's TRBD1 call cannot be checked. The CDR3 runs 17 residues. CDR1 LNHDA and CDR2 SQIVND come from the germline V gene (reference sequence). This CDR3 is CASSMGTTRKIQETQYF.

This chain links TRBV18 with TRBJ2-1; with no DNA, the TCRdb D assignment of TRBD2 cannot be verified. Germline V CDR1 and CDR2: KGHSH, LQKENI. CDR3 length equals 14 residues. The CDR3: CASSALHLGNEQFF.